This T cell receptor beta chain was obtained from a study of T cell repertoires in cytomegalovirus infection. As for the study in general: Alongside well-studied HLA-B-restricted CMV epitopes, recently identified HLA-C-restricted CMV epitopes were also used.

This clonotype was recorded at least ten times. Its specificity is not known. Study-level points and caveats: Summed frequency of shared TCR beta families picked out CMV carriers who also had the relevant HLA.

The V and J ends lost 1 base and 4 bases respectively, with 10 bases between them. CDR1 and CDR2 from the germline V gene are SGHVS and FQNEAQ. The CDR3 contains 14 residues. MiXCR, applied by TCRdb to the reads, yields one record per CDR3 protein. The table has some 940,000 distinct CDR3 sequences, 31% seen once. The rearrangement joins TRBV7-8 to TRBJ1-1, with D hard to call. Sample: cultured CD8+ T cells from PBMCs, taken from culture after CMV antigen stimulation. The source of this sequence is a human donor in good health (CMV status not recorded). Some clones in this sample may be carry-over from other donors' samples. DNA for the CDR3: TGTGCCAGCAGCTTAGATTTGGCGGGCACTGAAGCTTTCTTT. Translating it yields CASSLDLAGTEAFF.